The next 3 T cell receptor beta chains were all read from a single sample in a study of blood T cell repertoires in COVID-19. Some clones are missing from TCRdb's copy, which holds only in-frame ones; the method was immunoSEQ multiplex PCR. The table shows over 50,000 clones, with around four fifths occurring only once. Sequences were obtained from peripheral blood. These TCRs come from a man aged 65 to 85 with acute or convalescent COVID-19.

The rearrangement links TRBV19 to TRBJ2-5, with D possibly matching TRBD2 (7 bases). V lost 3 bases to trimming and J lost 0 bases, with 14 bases between them. The CDR3 runs to 16 residues. Germline V gene lookup returns CDR1 LNHDA and CDR2 SQIVND (reference sequence). CDR3 loop: CASSIGRGGYQETQYF. CDR3 nucleotide sequence: TGTGCCAGTAGTATTGGGAGGGGGGGGTACCAAGAGACCCAGTACTTC.

The chain links TRBV29-1 to TRBJ2-3; weak D call: TRBD1 (6 bases). Germline V gene lookup returns CDR1 SQVTM and CDR2 ANQGSEA. The ends were cut back, 7 bases at V and 0 bases at J, with 23 bases in the middle. The CDR3 extends over 17 amino acids. DNA of the CDR3: TGCAGCGCTAGAAATTTCATAGGGGGTGGGAGCACAGATACGCAGTATTTT. Its translation is CSARNFIGGGSTDTQYF.

This chain connects TRBV19 to TRBJ1-4; D is possibly TRBD1 (5 bases). The CDR3 totals 9 residues. Germline lookup yields CDR1 LNHDA and CDR2 SQIVND (reference sequence). CDR3 nucleotides: TGTGCTGGGGGGGAGACACTGTTTTTT. Amino acid sequence: CAGGETLFF.